The sequence of this TCR beta chain was determined in a study of blood T cell repertoires in COVID-19. The CDR3 has 12 amino acids. V lost 5 bases, J lost 9 bases, and 7 bases stayed unmatched. Germline V CDR1 and CDR2: MNHEY, SVGEGT. The authors' processing: Estimation of nucleated cell counts was performed using reference gene primer amplification. Assay: immunoSEQ multiplex PCR; the TCRdb copy retains only in-frame clones and omits some. That table is the source of V, J and clone size, and D and trimming were worked out from the DNA. Here the sample spans 200,000 to 300,000 clones, around 83% being singletons.

This TCR was sampled from a man in his forties who had recovered from COVID-19. J is TRBJ2-7 and V is TRBV6-2 or TRBV6-3; 7 nucleotides match TRBD1. Input material: peripheral blood. CDR3 protein: CASSQRQGGQYF. The CDR3 DNA reads as TGTGCCAGCAGTCAAAGACAGGGTGGGCAGTACTTC.